The 31 T cell receptor beta chains in this list originate from one sample, sequenced in a study of blood T cells in healthy people across ages. Primers used in a second PCR of roughly 7 to 12 cycles were a sample-barcoded 5' primer and a J-beta primer mix. In TCRdb, the 5' RACE reads were re-called with MiXCR into one record per CDR3 protein. The sample consists of hundreds of thousands of distinct CDR3 sequences, around 36% of them appearing once. Material for sequencing was blood. The receptors stem from a man between 18 and 29 years old in good health.

This clonotype was recorded once. This may arise from a read error, as a much more abundant clone is one base away. The gene calls are TRBV12-3 or TRBV12-4 and TRBJ2-7; 7 bases line up with TRBD2. CDR3 length: 14 residues. The junction had 10 bases not matched to a gene; V was cut back by 4 bases and J by 7 bases. The CDR3 protein is CASSWGGNYNEQYF. The CDR3 nucleotides are TGTGCCAGCAGTTGGGGAGGGAATTACAATGAGCAGTACTTC.

This clonotype was recorded a few times. The chain carries TRBV29-1 and TRBJ2-2, with D possibly matching TRBD2 (5 bases). The CDR3 consists of 12 residues. Trimming removed 3 bases at V and 3 bases at J, with 5 bases between. Germline CDR1 and CDR2: SQVTM and ANQGSEA. The CDR3: CSVEEDTGELFF. In DNA form, the CDR3 reads TGCAGCGTTGAGGAGGACACCGGGGAGCTGTTTTTT.

The chain links TRBV2 to TRBJ1-1; no reliable D call. The CDR3 is made up of 13 amino acids. Between the trimmed V and J ends, which lost 4 bases and 7 bases, there was a span of 13 bases. Looked up from germline, CDR1 is SNHLY and CDR2 is FYNNEI. CDR3 DNA: TGTGCCAGCAGTGCCCTTGTTGGGAGTGAAGCTTTCTTT. Translated, it gives CASSALVGSEAFF.

The CDR3 nucleotides read TGTGCCTGGAGTAACACGGGGAATGAGCAGTTCTTC. As protein: CAWSNTGNEQFF. The chain links TRBV30 to TRBJ2-1; possibly TRBD2 for D (5 bases). In germline, CDR1 is GTSNPN, CDR2 SVGIG (reference sequence). This CDR3 has 12 residues. The germline V and J ends were trimmed by 2 bases and 7 bases, with 9 bases remaining between them.

About this clonotype itself: One end of the junction does not line up with germline, which may come from a read error. The V and J genes are TRBV15 and TRBJ1-5; TRBD1 might be the D (5 bases). The V gene's germline CDR1 is LNHNV and CDR2 YYDKDF (reference sequence). The CDR3 is made up of 16 amino acids. CDR3 region: CAASPEGQLSDQPQHF. DNA of the CDR3: TGTGCCGCCAGCCCCGAGGGGCAGCTGTCGGATCAGCCCCAGCATTTT.

CDR3 in amino acids: CASSILGTSRADTQYF. The CDR3 DNA follows: TGTGCCAGTAGTATCCTCGGGACTAGCAGGGCAGATACGCAGTATTTT. The genes are TRBV19 and TRBJ2-3, with 9 nucleotides matching TRBD2. J gave up 4 bases and V 3 bases, and 8 bases lay outside the gene matches. In germline, CDR1 is LNHDA, CDR2 SQIVND (reference sequence). CDR3 length equals 16 residues.

V is TRBV7-9 and J is TRBJ2-2; D gene ambiguous. This CDR3 is 15 amino acids long. V dropped 5 bases and J dropped 1 base, with 11 bases sitting between them. In germline, CDR1 is SEHNR, CDR2 FQNEAQ (reference sequence). CDR3 protein: CASSPKAENTGELFF. The CDR3 DNA reads as TGTGCCAGCAGCCCAAAGGCCGAGAACACCGGGGAGCTGTTTTTT.

The chain carries TRBV12-3 or TRBV12-4 and TRBJ1-1; 8 nucleotides line up with TRBD1. V was clipped by 5 bases and J by 4 bases; unmatched bases: 6. There are 14 residues in the CDR3. The CDR3 DNA sequence: TGTGCCAGCAGTCGGGGACAGGCGAGCACTGAAGCTTTCTTT. It translates to CASSRGQASTEAFF.

Only a few counts were recorded for this clonotype. The chain joins TRBV20-1 to TRBJ1-1, with 7 bases lining up with TRBD1. CDR1 is DFQATT and CDR2 is SNEGSKA in the germline V gene (reference sequence). The CDR3 totals 14 residues. The junction had 6 bases not matched to a gene; V was cut back by 1 base and J by 4 bases. DNA of the CDR3: TGCAGTGCTAGAGTACCAGGGGGAGGCACTGAAGCTTTCTTT. Translating gives CSARVPGGGTEAFF.

Notes on this clonotype: The junction differs from germline at one of its ends, possibly a read error. The rearrangement links TRBV10-3 to TRBJ1-5, with a weak D call TRBD1 (5 bases). This CDR3 is 13 amino acids long. Germline CDR1 is ENHRY and CDR2 is SYGVKD. The CDR3 bases are TGTGCCACCAGCCAGGGTCCGGGTCAGCCCAAGCATTTT. It codes for CATSQGPGQPKHF.

This chain uses TRBV2 with TRBJ1-4; D remains ambiguous. The germline CDR1 and CDR2 sequences are SNHLY and FYNNEI. Trimming left V 9 bases short and J 6 bases short, with 8 bases between. The CDR3 is made up of 11 amino acids. The CDR3 sequence is CASSGHEKLFF. The CDR3 DNA reads TGTGCCAGTAGCGGCCATGAAAAACTGTTTTTT.

This clonotype has only a few counts. The V and J genes are TRBV12-3 or TRBV12-4 and TRBJ2-2; D is ambiguous. V lost 3 bases and J 7 bases, leaving 9 bases between the germline ends. The CDR3 contains 13 residues. CDR3 bases: TGTGCCAGCAGTTTCGCCCAGGACGGGGAGCTGTTTTTT. Protein product: CASSFAQDGELFF.

This chain joins TRBV7-9 and TRBJ1-2; 7 bases are a match to TRBD1. This CDR3 region has 13 residues. From germline, CDR1 is SEHNR and CDR2 FQNEAQ (reference sequence). V lost 6 bases, J lost 4 bases, and 5 bases stayed unmatched. The chain's CDR3 is CASRPQGPYGYTF. The CDR3 DNA follows: TGTGCCAGCAGGCCACAGGGGCCCTATGGCTACACCTTC.

The chain employs TRBV7-2 and TRBJ1-5; TRBD1 matches at 12 bases. Germline V CDR1 and CDR2: SGHTA, FQGNSA. This CDR3 region has 17 residues. The J segment lost 6 bases and the V segment lost 5 bases, leaving 11 bases of the junction unmatched. CDR3 coding DNA: TGTGCCAGCAGCCCCGGGACAGGGGGCTTATTCGGTCAGCCCCAGCATTTT. Amino acid sequence: CASSPGTGGLFGQPQHF.

The chain joins TRBV4-2 to TRBJ1-4; D call uncertain. CDR3 length: 15 residues. Germline CDR1 and CDR2: LGHNA and YNFKEQ. With 1 base removed from V and 6 bases from J, the gap between germline ends came to 12 bases. The CDR3 DNA reads as TGTGCCAGCAGCCAAGCTGGACCAGAGGATGAAAAACTGTTTTTT. Protein sequence: CASSQAGPEDEKLFF.

The sample holds a few counts of this clonotype. V is TRBV3-1 and J is TRBJ2-1; D ambiguous. The CDR3 length is 17 residues. Germline-derived CDR1 and CDR2 are LGHDT and YNNKEL (reference sequence). V gave up 0 bases and J gave up 0 bases, with 12 bases separating them. The CDR3 spells CASSQDPTSYSYNEQFF. In DNA, the CDR3 is TGTGCCAGCAGCCAAGACCCGACGTCTTACTCCTACAATGAGCAGTTCTTC.

The chain recombines TRBV7-8 with TRBJ1-5; D might be TRBD1 (6 bases). This CDR3 has 16 amino acids. V shed 0 bases and J shed 2 bases, with 11 bases lying between them. Per germline, CDR1 SGHVS and CDR2 FQNEAQ. The CDR3 DNA sequence: TGTGCCAGCAGCTTAGCACAGGGAAGCGGCAATCAGCCCCAGCATTTT. This codes for CASSLAQGSGNQPQHF.

CDR3 loop: CSARDGGDTQYF. In DNA, the CDR3 is TGCAGTGCTAGAGATGGTGGTGATACGCAGTATTTT. The rearrangement links TRBV20-1 to TRBJ2-3, with D unresolved. V was pared by 0 bases and J by 6 bases, with 7 bases between. Germline V lookup: CDR1 DFQATT, CDR2 SNEGSKA (reference sequence). The CDR3 runs 12 residues.

The rearrangement links TRBV5-1 to TRBJ2-5, with D hard to call. The V gene lost 0 bases and the J gene lost 1 base, with 10 bases spanning the gap. CDR3 length: 15 residues. Germline CDR1 SGHRS, CDR2 YFSETQ. The DNA for the CDR3 is TGCGCCAGCAGCTTGGCGAGCTACGCCCAAGAGACCCAGTACTTC. This gives the protein CASSLASYAQETQYF.

The V and J genes are TRBV6-5 and TRBJ1-2; TRBD1 agrees at 7 bases. After removal of 9 bases from V and 3 bases from J, the junction contained 10 bases not matched to a gene. This CDR3 has 14 residues. The V gene's germline CDR1 is MNHEY and CDR2 SVGAGI. For the CDR3, the DNA is TGTGCCAGTAAATTCCAGGGGGTCGACTATGGCTACACCTTC. It is translated as CASKFQGVDYGYTF.

The genes are TRBV11-1 and TRBJ2-5, with 8 bases aligning to TRBD1. Germline-derived CDR1 and CDR2 are SGHAT and FQDESV (reference sequence). V gave up 2 bases and J gave up 1 base; unmatched junction bases: 6. The CDR3 extends over 16 amino acids. The CDR3 DNA is TGTGCCAGCAGCTTACGGCGGGACAGGACCCAAGAGACCCAGTACTTC. Protein: CASSLRRDRTQETQYF.

This clonotype was picked up a small number of times. The chain joins TRBV29-1 to TRBJ1-6; D gene ambiguous. Trimming cost V 4 bases and J 5 bases, with 12 bases left between them. CDR3 size: 14 residues. Germline lookup yields CDR1 SQVTM and CDR2 ANQGSEA. CDR3 region: CSVGSGVDNSPLHF. The CDR3 region has the DNA TGCAGCGTTGGGTCGGGCGTCGATAATTCACCCCTCCACTTT.

This clonotype was recorded a few times. This sequence joins TRBV29-1 and TRBJ1-4; the D gene is possibly TRBD1 (5 bases). The CDR3 runs 14 residues. CDR1 and CDR2 (germline): SQVTM, ANQGSEA. Trimming removed 6 bases from V and 8 bases from J, with 19 bases in between. Here the CDR3 reads CSVALGLGREKLFF. In DNA form, the CDR3 reads TGCAGCGTGGCCTTGGGGCTAGGTCGGGAAAAACTGTTTTTT.

This clonotype was seen a handful of times. The chain links TRBV12-3 or TRBV12-4 to TRBJ1-1, with a possible D match to TRBD1 (6 bases). V lost 4 bases and J 4 bases, leaving 19 bases between the germline ends. The CDR3 sequence is 16 residues long. CDR3 region: CASSWGDLQGPTEAFF. The DNA of the CDR3 is TGTGCCAGCAGTTGGGGGGACTTACAGGGCCCCACTGAAGCTTTCTTT.

The V gene is TRBV4-2, the J gene TRBJ1-2; no clear D. The CDR3 consists of 14 residues. The V gene's germline CDR1 is LGHNA and CDR2 YNFKEQ. Trimming shortened V by 0 bases and J by 5 bases, and 10 bases separated the two germline ends. The DNA of the CDR3 is TGTGCCAGCAGCCAAGATCCCGGAGAATATGGCTACACCTTC. Amino acid sequence: CASSQDPGEYGYTF.

The chain employs TRBV20-1 and TRBJ1-2; the D is unclear. Germline CDR1 is DFQATT and CDR2 is SNEGSKA (reference sequence). The CDR3 contains 16 residues. V lost 5 bases, J lost 0 bases, and 19 bases lay in between. CDR3 residues: CSAGPRARGPNYGYTF. In DNA, the CDR3 is TGCAGTGCTGGCCCCCGGGCACGGGGTCCTAACTATGGCTACACCTTC.

The genes are TRBV20-1 and TRBJ2-1; 8 bases are a match to TRBD2. CDR3 length equals 15 residues. V trimming: 2 bases; J trimming: 2 bases; junction bases outside the gene matches: 5. Germline CDR1 reads DFQATT; CDR2 reads SNEGSKA (reference sequence). CDR3 in DNA: TGCAGTGCTAGATCGAATAGCGGGGCCTACAATGAGCAGTTCTTC. Protein product: CSARSNSGAYNEQFF.

Written as DNA, the CDR3 is TGTGCCAGCAGCTTAGTGTACACTAATCAGCCCCAGCATTTT. Its translation: CASSLVYTNQPQHF. The chain is built from TRBV7-2 and TRBJ1-5; D call uncertain. Germline V CDR1 and CDR2: SGHTA, FQGNSA. Trimming left V 1 base short and J 4 bases short, with 8 bases between. The CDR3 length is 14 residues. The full variable domain, rest sourced from reference TRBV7-2 and TRBJ1-5, is GAGVSQSPSNKVTEKGKDVELRCDPISGHTALYWYRQSLGQGLEFLIYFQGNSAPDKSGLPSDRFSAERTGGSVSTLTIQRTQQEDSAVYLCASSLVYTNQPQHFGDGTRLSIL.

The chain carries TRBV7-9 and TRBJ2-1; D gene unclear. The end of the DNA fits TRBJ2-7 better, so the J call may be wrong. The CDR3 sequence is 13 residues long. Germline V gives CDR1 SEHNR, CDR2 FQNEAQ (reference sequence). CDR3 in amino acids: CASSLDGYNEQYF. For the CDR3, the DNA is TGTGCCAGCAGTCTGGACGGCTACAATGAGCAGTACTTC.

This clonotype was recorded a few times. The genes are TRBV2 and TRBJ2-3; no reliable D call. CDR1 SNHLY and CDR2 FYNNEI come from the germline V gene. Trimming stripped 2 bases from V and 5 bases from J, with 17 bases between. The CDR3 length is 16 residues. The CDR3 nucleotides read TGTGCCAGCAGTGAATCAGGTGTCGGATTCGGAGATACGCAGTATTTT. Translating gives CASSESGVGFGDTQYF.

Concerning this clonotype: This may be a read error: a much more frequent sequence differs by one nucleotide. The chain joins TRBV5-1 to TRBJ2-5, with TRBD2 identical over 9 bases. The CDR3 loop spans 16 amino acids. Germline V gene sequence: CDR1 SGHRS, CDR2 YFSETQ. Unmatched junction bases numbered 9, after V lost 3 bases and J lost 3 bases. Here the CDR3 reads CASSSASGTEEETQYF. The CDR3 nucleotides read TGCGCCAGCAGCTCTGCTAGCGGGACCGAGGAAGAGACCCAGTACTTC.